Listed below are T cell receptor beta chains from one sample, sequenced in a study of T cells in Graves' hyperthyroidism and ophthalmopathy. TCRdb reprocessed the multiplex PCR reads with MiXCR, giving one entry per CDR3 protein. The sample yields nearly 250,000 distinct CDR3 sequences, approximately 25% seen once. The sequenced material came from blood. All receptors derive from a woman aged 40 to 49 with Graves' ophthalmopathy. Each CDR3 is given with its conserved first and last residue. D genes are given only for firm matches. Clone size, where shown, is once, few, many, or a class for clones that have expanded.

CDR3aa: CASSPQGNTGELFF
CDR3nt: TGTGCCAGCAGCCCTCAGGGGAACACCGGGGAGCTGTTTTTT
v_gene: TRBV7-9
j_gene: TRBJ2-2
abundance: many
d_gene: NA

CDR3aa: CASSAGGGGYEQYF
CDR3nt: TGTGCCAGCAGCGCCGGGGGCGGGGGCTACGAGCAGTACTTC
v_gene: TRBV12-3/TRBV12-4
j_gene: TRBJ2-7
abundance: many
d_gene: NA

CDR3aa: CASTLGQGGSLQETQYF
CDR3nt: TGTGCCAGCACTCTCGGACAGGGCGGGTCCTTACAAGAGACCCAGTACTTC
v_gene: TRBV12-3/TRBV12-4
j_gene: TRBJ2-5
abundance: many
d_gene: TRBD1

CDR3aa: CASSRSTVSGNTIYF
CDR3nt: TGTGCCAGCAGCCGCTCGACAGTCTCTGGAAACACCATATATTTT
v_gene: TRBV6-2/TRBV6-3
j_gene: TRBJ1-3
abundance: many
d_gene: NA

CDR3aa: CAWSSGTPDTEAFF
CDR3nt: TGTGCCTGGAGTTCCGGGACACCAGACACTGAAGCTTTCTTT
v_gene: TRBV30
j_gene: TRBJ1-1
abundance: NA
d_gene: NA

CDR3aa: CASSLGQGSVQPQHF
CDR3nt: TGTGCCAGCAGCCTAGGACAGGGATCGGTTCAGCCCCAGCATTTT
v_gene: TRBV27
j_gene: TRBJ1-5
abundance: many
d_gene: TRBD1

CDR3aa: CASRQTGRWDEQYF
CDR3nt: TGTGCCAGCAGACAAACGGGACGTTGGGACGAGCAGTACTTC
v_gene: TRBV28
j_gene: TRBJ2-7
abundance: NA
d_gene: NA

CDR3aa: CATSHGTDFNQPQHF
CDR3nt: TGTGCCACCAGTCATGGGACAGACTTCAATCAGCCCCAGCATTTT
v_gene: TRBV24-1
j_gene: TRBJ1-5
abundance: NA
d_gene: TRBD1

CDR3aa: CASSLAGESRYEQYF
CDR3nt: TGTGCCAGCAGCTTAGCGGGAGAGTCACGATACGAGCAGTACTTC
v_gene: TRBV7-2
j_gene: TRBJ2-7
abundance: NA
d_gene: NA

CDR3aa: CSGGDRERGYTF
CDR3nt: TGCAGCGGGGGGGACAGGGAACGTGGCTACACCTTC
v_gene: TRBV29-1
j_gene: TRBJ1-2
abundance: NA
d_gene: TRBD1

CDR3aa: CASSRSWQGNYEQYF
CDR3nt: TGTGCCAGTAGTCGGAGTTGGCAGGGGAATTACGAGCAGTACTTC
v_gene: TRBV19
j_gene: TRBJ2-7
abundance: NA
d_gene: NA

CDR3aa: CAWSTNRAASYTF
CDR3nt: TGTGCCTGGAGCACTAACAGGGCTGCGAGCTACACCTTC
v_gene: TRBV30
j_gene: TRBJ1-2
abundance: many
d_gene: NA

CDR3aa: CASKPGGGGTYEQYF
CDR3nt: TGTGCCAGCAAACCCGGAGGGGGCGGGACCTACGAGCAGTACTTC
v_gene: TRBV27
j_gene: TRBJ2-7
abundance: many
d_gene: NA

CDR3aa: CASSFAGPETQYF
CDR3nt: TGTGCCAGCAGCTTCGCCGGGCCGGAGACCCAGTACTTC
v_gene: TRBV5-6
j_gene: TRBJ2-5
abundance: many
d_gene: NA

CDR3aa: CASRGDRNWRLAFF
CDR3nt: TGTGCCAGCAGGGGGGACCGAAATTGGCGGCTGGCTTTCTTT
v_gene: TRBV6-1
j_gene: TRBJ1-1
abundance: NA
d_gene: NA

CDR3aa: CASSYSSGFRETQYF
CDR3nt: TGTGCCAGCAGTTACTCGTCGGGCTTTCGAGAGACCCAGTACTTC
v_gene: TRBV6-2/TRBV6-3
j_gene: TRBJ2-5
abundance: few
d_gene: NA

CDR3aa: CATSAGGPGYTF
CDR3nt: TGTGCCACCTCGGCGGGGGGGCCTGGCTACACCTTC
v_gene: TRBV7-8
j_gene: TRBJ1-2
abundance: many
d_gene: NA

CDR3aa: CASSPLSAGNSPLHF
CDR3nt: TGTGCCAGCTCACCGCTGTCGGCAGGAAATTCACCCCTCCACTTT
v_gene: TRBV18
j_gene: TRBJ1-6
abundance: many
d_gene: NA

CDR3aa: CASSPPLSPTGGRGTEAFF
CDR3nt: TGTGCCAGCTCACCACCTTTATCGCCCACGGGCGGCCGGGGGACTGAAGCTTTCTTT
v_gene: TRBV18
j_gene: TRBJ1-1
abundance: NA
d_gene: NA